Listed here are 19 T cell receptor beta chains from one sample, sequenced in a study of long-term antiretroviral therapy in people with HIV. The assay, immunoSEQ v3.0, was run at survey level. TCRdb keeps only in-frame clones here, not all; method: immunoSEQ multiplex PCR. This table has about 3,300 clones, about 88% appearing once. Here the sequenced sample was unsorted PBMCs, taken 0.3 years after starting antiretroviral therapy. Every receptor here comes from a woman between 50 and 59 years old with HIV.

The rearrangement joins TRBV7-9 to TRBJ2-7; the D gene is possibly TRBD1 (6 bases). V lost 1 base and J lost 2, with 12 bases in between. The CDR3 length is 15 residues. CDR1 and CDR2 from the germline V gene are SEHNR and FQNEAQ (reference sequence). The CDR3 sequence is CASSLGQVSPYEQYF. The CDR3 region has the DNA TGTGCCAGCAGCTTAGGACAGGTGTCCCCCTACGAGCAGTACTTC.

This clone has just one count. The chain links TRBV9 to TRBJ1-1, with D hard to call. Per the germline V gene, CDR1 is SGDLS and CDR2 is YYNGEE. Trimming removed 2 bases from V and 1 base from J, with 9 bases in between. CDR3 length: 14 amino acids. The CDR3 nucleotides read TGTGCCAGCAGCGTGGGGAACGAGAACACTGAAGCTTTCTTT. Amino acids: CASSVGNENTEAFF. The variable domain in full, with the rest retrieved from reference TRBV9 and TRBJ1-1, is DSGVTQTPKHLITATGQRVTLRCSPRSGDLSVYWYQQSLDQGLQFLIQYYNGEERAKGNILERFSAQQFPDLHSELNLSSLELGDSALYFCASSVGNENTEAFFGQGTRLTVV.

The chain couples TRBV5-6 to TRBJ2-7; D may be TRBD2 (5 bases). Germline V lookup: CDR1 SGHDT, CDR2 YYEEEE. Trimming removed 4 bases from V and 6 bases from J, with 17 bases in between. This CDR3 is built from 14 residues. The CDR3 sequence is CASSDDWGAVEQYF. CDR3 coding DNA: TGTGCCAGCAGCGATGACTGGGGAGCAGTCGAGCAGTACTTC. The full variable domain, rest sourced from reference TRBV5-6 and TRBJ2-7, is DAGVTQSPTHLIKTRGQQVTLRCSPKSGHDTVSWYQQALGQGPQFIFQYYEEEERQRGNFPDRFSGHQFPNYSSELNVNALLLGDSALYLCASSDDWGAVEQYFGPGTRLTVT.

The chain couples TRBV7-3 to TRBJ2-2, with TRBD1 as a possible D gene (6 bases). V was trimmed by 1 base and J by 1 base, leaving 10 bases between them. The length of the CDR3 is 16 residues. The germline gives CDR1 SGHTA, CDR2 FQGTGA. CDR3 sequence (DNA): TGTGCCAGCAGCTTAAGACAGGCACTGAACACCGGGGAGCTGTTTTTT. As protein: CASSLRQALNTGELFF.

V is TRBV7-2 and J is TRBJ2-7; no definite D call. Germline V gene lookup returns CDR1 SGHTA and CDR2 FQGNSA. V shed 5 bases and J shed 2 bases, with 16 bases lying between them. This CDR3 has 15 residues. CDR3 protein: CASSPGSPGTYEQYF. DNA of the CDR3: TGTGCCAGCAGCCCAGGTTCGCCAGGTACCTACGAGCAGTACTTC.

The chain employs TRBV27 and TRBJ2-3, with 9 bases matching TRBD1. The CDR3 runs 17 residues. Germline CDR1 reads MNHEY; CDR2 reads SMNVEV (reference sequence). The J segment lost 0 bases and the V segment lost 0 bases, leaving 4 bases of the junction unmatched. CDR3 sequence (DNA): TGTGCCAGCAGTTTATCTGGACAGGGGCCTAGCACAGATACGCAGTATTTT. Translated: CASSLSGQGPSTDTQYF.

This chain joins TRBV7-3 and TRBJ2-7; TRBD1 might be the D (6 bases). Trimming shortened V by 2 bases and J by 3 bases, and 14 bases separated the two germline ends. From germline, CDR1 is SGHTA and CDR2 FQGTGA. The length of the CDR3 is 15 residues. The DNA for the CDR3 is TGTGCCAGCAGCTTACATCAGGGGCCGATCTACGAGCAGTACTTC. This encodes CASSLHQGPIYEQYF.

Note on this clone: An end of the junction does not agree with germline; a read error may underlie this. The V call is TRBV7-7, the J call TRBJ1-3, with a weak D call TRBD1 (6 bases). The CDR3 has 15 amino acids. Looked up from germline, CDR1 is SSHAT and CDR2 is FNYEAQ (reference sequence). The CDR3 DNA sequence: TGTGCTAGCAGCCTGGACAGTCGCTCTGGAAACACCATATATTTT. This sequence encodes CASSLDSRSGNTIYF.

The V call is TRBV7-3, the J call TRBJ2-5, with 7 bases fitting TRBD2. V shed 5 bases and J 0 bases; nucleotides not matched to a gene: 3. This CDR3 comprises 14 residues. The V gene's germline CDR1 is SGHTA and CDR2 FQGTGA. CDR3 DNA sequence: TGTGCCAGCAGCCCTGGGACTAACCAAGAGACCCAGTACTTC. Protein product: CASSPGTNQETQYF.

This clone came up a few times. Compared with germline, one end of the junction differs, possibly owing to a read error. V gene TRBV27 combines with J gene TRBJ2-3, with no clear D. Germline V gene sequence: CDR1 MNHEY, CDR2 SMNVEV (reference sequence). There are 11 residues in the CDR3. The CDR3 reads CASSLGVTWHF. Here the CDR3 DNA reads TGTGCCAGCAGTTTAGGTGTGACATGGCATTTT.

The V gene is TRBV6-5, the J gene TRBJ1-2; D call uncertain. Germline assignment: CDR1 MNHEY and CDR2 SVGAGI. Trimming removed 6 bases from V and 3 bases from J, with 11 bases in between. The length of the CDR3 is 13 residues. CDR3 in amino acids: CASRGRSDYGYTF. CDR3 sequence (DNA): TGTGCCAGCAGAGGGAGATCCGACTATGGCTACACCTTC.

This clone was observed a handful of times. The V call is TRBV9, the J call TRBJ2-6, with D unresolved. Between the trimmed V and J ends, which lost 4 bases and 1 base, there was a span of 21 bases. The germline CDR1 and CDR2 sequences are SGDLS and YYNGEE. The CDR3 runs to 19 residues. CDR3 sequence reads: CASSSNLGASVSGANVLTF. The DNA for the CDR3 is TGTGCCAGCAGCTCCAACTTAGGTGCAAGCGTATCTGGGGCCAACGTCCTGACTTTC.

The chain links TRBV7-3 to TRBJ1-1; D is possibly TRBD1 (5 bases). V lost 5 bases and J lost 1, with 14 bases in between. Germline V gene data show CDR1 as SGHTA and CDR2 as FQGTGA. The CDR3 sequence is 15 residues long. The CDR3 coding sequence is TGTGCCAGCAGCCCCCACGGGGACTGGAACACTGAAGCTTTCTTT. As protein: CASSPHGDWNTEAFF.

Only one count was recorded for this clone. The chain combines TRBV18 with TRBJ2-7; a weak D match, TRBD2 (5 bases). Trimming cost V 3 bases and J 1 base, with 10 bases left between them. The V gene's germline CDR1 is KGHSH and CDR2 LQKENI. The CDR3 is 14 residues long. In DNA form, the CDR3 reads TGTGCCAGCTCACCGGCCGGGGATTCCTACGAGCAGTACTTC. As protein: CASSPAGDSYEQYF. The whole variable domain, filled in from reference TRBV18 and TRBJ2-7, reads NAGVMQNPRHLVRRRGQEARLRCSPMKGHSHVYWYRQLPEEGLKFMVYLQKENIIDESGMPKERFSAEFPKEGPSILRIQQVVRGDSAAYFCASSPAGDSYEQYFGPGTRLTVT.

This CDR3 is CASSHGVQLEETQYF. In DNA form, the CDR3 reads TGTGCCAGCAGCCACGGGGTTCAGCTCGAAGAGACCCAGTACTTC. The chain carries TRBV9 and TRBJ2-5; tentatively, D is TRBD2 (5 bases). V gave up 4 bases and J gave up 3 bases, with 16 bases separating them. Looked up from germline, CDR1 is SGDLS and CDR2 is YYNGEE. The CDR3 is 15 amino acids.

The chain is built from TRBV18 and TRBJ1-2; 8 bases map to TRBD1. Germline CDR1 is KGHSH and CDR2 is LQKENI. This CDR3 is built from 15 residues. The J segment lost 0 bases and the V segment lost 5 bases, leaving 5 bases of the junction unmatched. CDR3 sequence (DNA): TGTGCCAGCTCATTCGACAGGGGAGCTAACTATGGCTACACCTTC. Its translation is CASSFDRGANYGYTF. Complete variable domain (other parts from reference TRBV18 and TRBJ1-2): NAGVMQNPRHLVRRRGQEARLRCSPMKGHSHVYWYRQLPEEGLKFMVYLQKENIIDESGMPKERFSAEFPKEGPSILRIQQVVRGDSAAYFCASSFDRGANYGYTFGSGTRLTVV.

This rearrangement joins TRBV27 to TRBJ1-2; 9 bases agree with TRBD1. The CDR3 covers 15 residues. The V segment lost 4 bases and the J segment 6 bases; nucleotides outside the gene matches: 9. CDR1 is MNHEY, CDR2 SMNVEV, per germline (reference sequence). CDR3 in DNA: TGTGCCAGCAGTTCCGGACTAAACAGGGGGCATGGCTACACCTTC. Its protein is CASSSGLNRGHGYTF.

This clone came up a few times. CDR3 sequence (DNA): TGTGCCAGCAGCGATGTATGCGGCCTGAACACTGAAGCTTTCTTT. It encodes CASSDVCGLNTEAFF. The chain is built from TRBV21-1 and TRBJ1-1. TRBV21-1 is tagged as a pseudogene. The CDR3 contains 15 residues.

This sequence joins TRBV5-6 and TRBJ1-6; 11 nucleotides align to TRBD1. Germline-derived CDR1 and CDR2 are SGHDT and YYEEEE. The V gene end was trimmed by 4 bases and the J gene end by 6 bases; junction bases not matched to a gene: 9. There are 17 residues in the CDR3. The CDR3 nucleotides read TGTGCCAGCAGCCTTAATGGACAGGGGGCAAGTAATTCACCCCTCCACTTT. Amino acid sequence: CASSLNGQGASNSPLHF.